This TCR beta chain came from a study of blood T cell repertoires in COVID-19. Study overall: COVID-19 samples collected from the United States, Italy and Spain covered acute and convalescent phases. In each case, the material was cDNA or gDNA derived from T cells, B-cell-depleted T cells, or PBMCs.

Enrollees, roughly 18 to 89 years old, lived in some 24 US areas. Two negative PCRs, clearance, or symptom resolution characterized the recovered Cohort 3 donors. The CDR3 spans 17 residues. V lost 1 base, J lost 3 bases, and 11 bases stayed unmatched. Germline-derived CDR1 and CDR2 are LGHNA and YNFKEQ. Only in-frame clones appear in the TCRdb table, and some are missing; sequencing was by immunoSEQ multiplex PCR. Among approximately 200,000 clones listed, roughly 80% were seen once. The sequenced material came from PBMCs or T cells enriched from blood (not recorded which). The TCR sequence derives from a man aged 40-49 years who had recovered from COVID-19. V is TRBV4-2 and J is TRBJ2-7; the match to TRBD2 covers 8 bases. CDR3 in amino acids: CASSQVLRGGVDYEQYF. The CDR3 nucleotides read TGTGCCAGCAGCCAAGTTTTACGGGGGGGCGTAGACTACGAGCAGTACTTC.